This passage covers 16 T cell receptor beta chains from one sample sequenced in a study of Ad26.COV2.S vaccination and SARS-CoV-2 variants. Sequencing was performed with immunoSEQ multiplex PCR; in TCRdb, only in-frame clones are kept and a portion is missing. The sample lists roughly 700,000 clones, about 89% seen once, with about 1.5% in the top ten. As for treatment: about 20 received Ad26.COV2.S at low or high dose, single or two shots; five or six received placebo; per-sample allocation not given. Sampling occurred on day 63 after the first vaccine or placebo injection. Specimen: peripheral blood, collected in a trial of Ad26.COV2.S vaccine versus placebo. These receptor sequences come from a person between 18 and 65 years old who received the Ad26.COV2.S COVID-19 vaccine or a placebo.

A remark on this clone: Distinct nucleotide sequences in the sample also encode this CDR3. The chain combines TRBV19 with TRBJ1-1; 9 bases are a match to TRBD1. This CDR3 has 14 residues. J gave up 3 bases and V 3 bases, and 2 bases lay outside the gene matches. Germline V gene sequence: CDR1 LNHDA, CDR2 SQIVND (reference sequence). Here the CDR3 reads CASSIGDRDTEAFF. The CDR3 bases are TGTGCCAGTAGTATCGGGGACAGGGACACTGAAGCTTTCTTT.

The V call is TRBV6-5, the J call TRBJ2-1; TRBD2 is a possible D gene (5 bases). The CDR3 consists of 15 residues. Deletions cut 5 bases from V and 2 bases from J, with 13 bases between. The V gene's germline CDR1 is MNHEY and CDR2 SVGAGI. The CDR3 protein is CASSPSGLAYNEQFF. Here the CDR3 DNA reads TGTGCCAGCAGTCCGAGCGGCCTAGCCTACAATGAGCAGTTCTTC.

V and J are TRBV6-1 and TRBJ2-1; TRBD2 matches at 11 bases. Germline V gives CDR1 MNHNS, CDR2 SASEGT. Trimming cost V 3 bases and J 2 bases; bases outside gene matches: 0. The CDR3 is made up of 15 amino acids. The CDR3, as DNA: TGTGCCAGCAGTGAGACTAGCGGGGCCTACAATGAGCAGTTCTTC. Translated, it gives CASSETSGAYNEQFF.

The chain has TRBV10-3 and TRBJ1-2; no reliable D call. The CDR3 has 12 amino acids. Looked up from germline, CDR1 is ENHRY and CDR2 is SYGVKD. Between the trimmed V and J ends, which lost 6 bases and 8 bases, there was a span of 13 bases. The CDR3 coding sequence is TGTGCCATCAGCCCGAATTCATGGGGCTACACCTTC. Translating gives CAISPNSWGYTF.

CDR3 coding DNA: TGTGCCAGCAGCACTCCCCTGTTAGATACGCAGTATTTT. The encoded protein is CASSTPLLDTQYF. The rearrangement joins TRBV11-2 to TRBJ2-3, with D unresolved. V lost 5 bases, J lost 5 bases, and 11 bases lay in between. The CDR3 has 13 residues. CDR1 is SGHAT, CDR2 FQNNGV, per germline.

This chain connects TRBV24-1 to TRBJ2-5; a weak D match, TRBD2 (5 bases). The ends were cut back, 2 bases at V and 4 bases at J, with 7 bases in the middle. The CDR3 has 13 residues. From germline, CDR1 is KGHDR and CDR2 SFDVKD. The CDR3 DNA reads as TGTGCCACCAGTGATTCGGGGAGAGAGACCCAGTACTTC. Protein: CATSDSGRETQYF.

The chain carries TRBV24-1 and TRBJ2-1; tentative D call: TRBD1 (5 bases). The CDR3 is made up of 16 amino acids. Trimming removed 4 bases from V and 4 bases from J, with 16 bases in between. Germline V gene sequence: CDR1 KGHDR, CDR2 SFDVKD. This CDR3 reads CATSDRKGAGYNEQFF. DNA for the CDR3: TGTGCCACCAGTGACAGGAAGGGTGCAGGGTACAATGAGCAGTTCTTC.

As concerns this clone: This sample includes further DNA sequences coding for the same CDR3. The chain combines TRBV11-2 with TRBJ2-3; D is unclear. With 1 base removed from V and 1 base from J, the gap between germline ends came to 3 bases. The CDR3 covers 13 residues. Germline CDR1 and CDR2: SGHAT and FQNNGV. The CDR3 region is CASSLGGTDTQYF. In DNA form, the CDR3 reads TGTGCCAGCAGCTTAGGGGGCACAGATACGCAGTATTTT.

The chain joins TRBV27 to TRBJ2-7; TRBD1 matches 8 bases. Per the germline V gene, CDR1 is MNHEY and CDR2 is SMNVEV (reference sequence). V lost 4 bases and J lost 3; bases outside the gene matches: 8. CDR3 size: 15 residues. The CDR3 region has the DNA TGTGCCAGCAGTTCCCGGACAGGGATTTTCTACGAGCAGTACTTC. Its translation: CASSSRTGIFYEQYF.

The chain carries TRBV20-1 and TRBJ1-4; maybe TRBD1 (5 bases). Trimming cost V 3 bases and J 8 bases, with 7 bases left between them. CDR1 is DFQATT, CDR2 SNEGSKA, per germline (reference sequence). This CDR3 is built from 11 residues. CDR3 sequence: CSASRDEKLFF. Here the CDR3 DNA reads TGCAGTGCTAGTAGGGACGAAAAACTGTTTTTT.

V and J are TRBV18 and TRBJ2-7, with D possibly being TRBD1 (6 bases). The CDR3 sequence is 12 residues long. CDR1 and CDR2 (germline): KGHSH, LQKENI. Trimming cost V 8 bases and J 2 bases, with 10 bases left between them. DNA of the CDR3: TGTGCCAGCCGACAGGAACCCTACGAGCAGTACTTC. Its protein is CASRQEPYEQYF.

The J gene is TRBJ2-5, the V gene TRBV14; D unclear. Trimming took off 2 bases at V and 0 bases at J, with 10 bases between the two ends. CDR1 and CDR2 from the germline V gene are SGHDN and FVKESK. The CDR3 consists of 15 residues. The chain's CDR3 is CASSQRAWYQETQYF. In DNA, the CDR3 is TGTGCCAGCAGCCAAAGGGCTTGGTACCAAGAGACCCAGTACTTC.

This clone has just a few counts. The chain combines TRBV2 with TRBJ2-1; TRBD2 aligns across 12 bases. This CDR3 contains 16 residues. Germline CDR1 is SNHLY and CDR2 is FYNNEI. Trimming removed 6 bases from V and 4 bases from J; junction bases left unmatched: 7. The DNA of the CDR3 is TGTGCCAGCAGGTCGACTAGCGGGGGCAATTACAATGAGCAGTTCTTC. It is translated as CASRSTSGGNYNEQFF.

The CDR3 DNA reads as TGTGCCATCAGTGCAGGGAATCAGCCCCAGCATTTT. Translated, it gives CAISAGNQPQHF. The chain uses TRBV10-3 and TRBJ1-5; TRBD1 might be the D (5 bases). The CDR3 covers 12 residues. Germline values: CDR1 ENHRY, CDR2 SYGVKD. V was shortened by 4 bases and J by 4 bases, with 5 bases between the two germline ends.

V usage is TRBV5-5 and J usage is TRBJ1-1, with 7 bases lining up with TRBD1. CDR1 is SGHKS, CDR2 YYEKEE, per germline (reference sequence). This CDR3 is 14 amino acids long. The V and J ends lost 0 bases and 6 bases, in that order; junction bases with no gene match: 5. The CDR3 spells CASSLGRGASEAFF. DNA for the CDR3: TGTGCCAGCAGCTTGGGCAGGGGGGCCTCTGAAGCTTTCTTT.

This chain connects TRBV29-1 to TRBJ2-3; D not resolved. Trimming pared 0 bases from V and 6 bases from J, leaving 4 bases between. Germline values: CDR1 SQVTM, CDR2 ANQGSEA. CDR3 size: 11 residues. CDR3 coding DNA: TGCAGCGTTGAAGAGGTGGATACGCAGTATTTT. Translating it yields CSVEEVDTQYF.